This TCR beta chain was recovered during a study of tumor and adjacent non-tumor tissue in lung cancer (dated by TCRdb to between 2018 and 2020). Background on the whole study: By cancer type, the cohort comprised some twelve adenocarcinoma patients, 2 squamous cell carcinoma patients and 1 small cell lung cancer patient. TCRbeta CDR3 sequencing was performed on 25 to 30 paired specimens, with one tumor sample and one normal lung sample collected per patient. Sequencing generated a total of more than 95,000,000 productive TCRbeta reads, averaging around 4.3 million reads per sample. Using bulk TCRbeta repertoires from 15 lung cancer patients, the study set lung tumor tissue side by side with matched distant non-tumor lung tissue. The approximately 15 enrolled patients, of whom around 10 were men and 5 were women, were aged roughly 30 to 85 years and were diagnosed with TNM stage I to III disease. Results and caveats for the whole study, not just this receptor: Peripheral blood was not sequenced, so blood TCRbeta repertoires were not examined in the lung cancer patients of the study. The top 100 clones made up a significantly larger cumulative share of the repertoire in normal lung than in tumor tissue. Neither the sequencing platform nor unique molecular identifiers are named or mentioned anywhere in the methods. Significantly higher TCR diversity (inverse Simpson) was observed in tumor tissue than in normal lung tissue (approximately 430 vs 150, P = 0.0075, Mann-Whitney U test). Younger patients had significantly higher TCR diversity, and higher tumor TCR diversity was associated with shorter overall and disease-free survival. Only about 15 patients were in the cohort, and the authors stated that larger samples and more detailed clinical data are needed.

RNA was isolated from bulk, unsorted tissue, and RNA quality was assessed with a NanoDrop ND-1000 and an Agilent 2100. Distant non-tumor tissue taken more than 3 cm from the tumor edge was used as the normal lung sample. Donors were newly diagnosed lung cancer patients admitted for thoracic surgery in China between August and November 2014, without prior chemotherapy. Patients who had received previous radiotherapy or chemotherapy, or who had another concurrent cancer, were excluded from the study. Surgical tissue pieces of about 1-2.1 cm3 were preserved in RNAlater solution and were kept at -80 degrees C until use. On this clonotype itself: The target of this receptor is not known. No per-base quality is available; no much larger clone lies one base away.

The library relied on multiplex PCR. TCRdb lists the instrument as Illumina HiSeq 2500. TCRbeta libraries were constructed through three rounds of nested PCR with primers (Table S4) according to protocols adapted from ARM-PCR. Before sequencing, PCR products of 200-500 bp were cut from the gel and purified using the QIAquick gel extraction kit. In the paper's pipeline: Trimmomatic was used to clean the reads, FLASH merged the cleaned reads into complete CDR3 sequences, and MiTCR assigned the sequences to V(D)J germline segments. Clonal diversity was computed as the inverse Simpson's index with VDJtools. Productive reads were defined as in-frame sequences without a premature stop codon. TCRdb trimmed public reads at Q25 via fastp, called clones via MiXCR and kept in-frame beta chains. Duplicate CDR3 protein sequences are folded into a single record with the most common DNA and genes. The V and J calls shown here were made by TCRdb, not taken from the authors' results. The sample table holds approximately 100,000 distinct CDR3 sequences, of which under 65% were seen once. The ten top clones hold around 19% of the sample.

CDR3 length: 15 amino acids, cysteine to phenylalanine. Here the CDR3 DNA is all that survives: 45 bases in frame from base 1. The junction shows trimming of 11 bases on V and 2 bases on J, and the gene matches do not reach 13 bases of it. Taken from the germline V gene, the CDR1 and CDR2 loops are WSHSY and SAAADI. The sample consisted of distant non-tumor lung tissue. The TCR originated in a man in his sixties with non-small cell lung cancer. The sequence is built from TRBV10-2 and TRBJ2-7, with TRBD2 matching 9 junction bases. The DNA is TGCGCCGCGACCGGGTCTAGCGGGACAGCCTACGAGCAGTACTTC. This encodes CAATGSSGTAYEQYF.